This is a list of T cell receptor beta chains from one sample in a study of blood T cell repertoires in COVID-19. TCRdb's copy holds only in-frame clones and misses some; the assay was immunoSEQ multiplex PCR. Of fewer than 100,000 clones listed, 75% to 95% are singletons. Source material: peripheral blood. The receptor source for this set is an elderly woman with acute or convalescent COVID-19. Both conserved end residues are part of each CDR3. Fields, in order: CDR3 DNA, CDR3 protein, V gene, D gene, J gene, clone size. A D gene is named only where the DNA matches it firmly. Size is omitted from some rows. Given values are once, few, many or a class for expanded clones.

cdr3_nt: TGTGCCAGCAGCGTAGAGGGGGCTGGAAACACCATATATTTT
cdr3_aa: CASSVEGAGNTIYF
v_call: TRBV9
d_call: .
j_call: TRBJ1-3
clone_size: .

cdr3_nt: TGTGCCAGCAGCTTAGCGGCAGGGGGTGGATATGGCTACACCTTC
cdr3_aa: CASSLAAGGGYGYTF
v_call: TRBV7-2
d_call: TRBD1
j_call: TRBJ1-2
clone_size: .

cdr3_nt: TGTGCCAGCAGCCCGGAGGGGGGGGGCTATTACAATGAGCAGTTCTTC
cdr3_aa: CASSPEGGGYYNEQFF
v_call: TRBV4-2
d_call: .
j_call: TRBJ2-1
clone_size: .

cdr3_nt: TGTGCCAGTAGTATAGATGGTCCTAGCGGGGGGGCCGGCGGGGAGCTGTTTTTT
cdr3_aa: CASSIDGPSGGAGGELFF
v_call: TRBV19
d_call: TRBD2
j_call: TRBJ2-2
clone_size: .

cdr3_nt: TGTGCCAGCAGCTTGGTAGGCAGGGCCTACGAGCAGTACTTC
cdr3_aa: CASSLVGRAYEQYF
v_call: TRBV5-4
d_call: .
j_call: TRBJ2-7
clone_size: .

cdr3_nt: TGTGCCAGCTCACCACTGCAGGGGGAAGTCAATCAGCCCCAGCATTTT
cdr3_aa: CASSPLQGEVNQPQHF
v_call: TRBV18
d_call: TRBD1
j_call: TRBJ1-5
clone_size: .

cdr3_nt: TGCAGTGCTAGTCAGGGACAGGTCTATGGCTACACCTTC
cdr3_aa: CSASQGQVYGYTF
v_call: TRBV20-1
d_call: TRBD1
j_call: TRBJ1-2
clone_size: .

cdr3_nt: TGCGCCAGCAGCTTGGGAAGGGGTGGTGAGCAGTTCTTC
cdr3_aa: CASSLGRGGEQFF
v_call: TRBV5-1
d_call: .
j_call: TRBJ2-1
clone_size: .

cdr3_nt: TGTGCCAGCAGCGCCCCGGGACAGAAAACCTACGAGCAGTACTTC
cdr3_aa: CASSAPGQKTYEQYF
v_call: TRBV28
d_call: TRBD1
j_call: TRBJ2-7
clone_size: .

cdr3_nt: TGTGCCAGCAGCCAAGACGGGACAGGGGCGGGCTACACCTTC
cdr3_aa: CASSQDGTGAGYTF
v_call: TRBV3-1/TRBV3-2
d_call: TRBD1
j_call: TRBJ1-2
clone_size: once

cdr3_nt: TGTGCCAGCAGCGCAGGGATGTCGTTTTCACCCCTCCACTTT
cdr3_aa: CASSAGMSFSPLHF
v_call: TRBV7-8
d_call: .
j_call: TRBJ1-6
clone_size: .

cdr3_nt: TGCGCCAGCAGCTACCGGGACACTAAGTACAATGAGCAGTTCTTC
cdr3_aa: CASSYRDTKYNEQFF
v_call: TRBV5-1
d_call: .
j_call: TRBJ2-1
clone_size: .

cdr3_nt: TGTGCCAGCAGTCTTAGATCCGGGTCCCAGCATTTT
cdr3_aa: CASSLRSGSQHF
v_call: TRBV6-5
d_call: .
j_call: TRBJ1-5
clone_size: .

cdr3_nt: TGTGCCAGCAGGCAGGTAAATGAGCAGTTCTTC
cdr3_aa: CASRQVNEQFF
v_call: TRBV12-3/TRBV12-4
d_call: .
j_call: TRBJ2-1
clone_size: .

cdr3_nt: TGTGCCAGCAGTTTGATCACCCTCAGGGTAGCAACTGTGGGGGCCAACGTCCTGACTTTC
cdr3_aa: CASSLITLRVATVGANVLTF
v_call: TRBV27
d_call: .
j_call: TRBJ2-6
clone_size: .

cdr3_nt: TGTGCCAGCAGCACTGGGAGGGTTGGCAATTCACCCCTCCACTTT
cdr3_aa: CASSTGRVGNSPLHF
v_call: TRBV9
d_call: .
j_call: TRBJ1-6
clone_size: .

cdr3_nt: TGTGCCAGCAGCCCCCTCAGCGGGGCCGCGGAGACCCAGTACTTC
cdr3_aa: CASSPLSGAAETQYF
v_call: TRBV7-2
d_call: TRBD2
j_call: TRBJ2-5
clone_size: .

cdr3_nt: TGTGCCAGCAGTCAGGGCGGTGCTTCCCACGAGCAGTACTTC
cdr3_aa: CASSQGGASHEQYF
v_call: TRBV6-2/TRBV6-3
d_call: .
j_call: TRBJ2-7
clone_size: .

cdr3_nt: TGTGCCAGCAGTCTCATCGGGACTCACAGAGGAGAGACCCAGTACTTC
cdr3_aa: CASSLIGTHRGETQYF
v_call: TRBV28
d_call: .
j_call: TRBJ2-5
clone_size: .

cdr3_nt: TGTGCCAGCAGCAAACAAACAGGGGCAGACACCGGGGAGCTGTTTTTT
cdr3_aa: CASSKQTGADTGELFF
v_call: TRBV9
d_call: TRBD1
j_call: TRBJ2-2
clone_size: .

cdr3_nt: TGTGCCAGCAGCCAATCGGGGACAGGGGTTGACTATGGCTACACCTTC
cdr3_aa: CASSQSGTGVDYGYTF
v_call: TRBV4-2
d_call: TRBD1
j_call: TRBJ1-2
clone_size: .

cdr3_nt: TGTGCCAGCAGCGCCGGGACTAGCGTACGCTATGGGATTAATGAGCAGTTCTTC
cdr3_aa: CASSAGTSVRYGINEQFF
v_call: TRBV5-4
d_call: TRBD2
j_call: TRBJ2-1
clone_size: .

cdr3_nt: TGTGCCAGCAGTCGCCAGAGACGGCTAGCTAACTATGGCTACACCTTC
cdr3_aa: CASSRQRRLANYGYTF
v_call: TRBV6-2/TRBV6-3
d_call: .
j_call: TRBJ1-2
clone_size: .

cdr3_nt: TGTGCCAGCAGCTCCGCAGGAGGGTACGGATACGAGCAGTACTTC
cdr3_aa: CASSSAGGYGYEQYF
v_call: TRBV28
d_call: .
j_call: TRBJ2-7
clone_size: .

cdr3_nt: TGTGCCAGCAGCGTAGGGCCCGACACTGAAGCTTTCTTT
cdr3_aa: CASSVGPDTEAFF
v_call: TRBV9
d_call: .
j_call: TRBJ1-1
clone_size: .

cdr3_nt: TGTGCCAGCAGCTACGGGGCAGGGACATCCTACGAGCAGTACTTC
cdr3_aa: CASSYGAGTSYEQYF
v_call: TRBV5-8
d_call: .
j_call: TRBJ2-7
clone_size: .

cdr3_nt: TGTGCCAGCAGCCCCCTTGGAGTTAGCCACAATGAGCAGTTCTTC
cdr3_aa: CASSPLGVSHNEQFF
v_call: TRBV11-2
d_call: .
j_call: TRBJ2-1
clone_size: .

cdr3_nt: TGCAGTGCTAGTCACCCCGGGGGACAGGGGGTTGGCTACACCTTC
cdr3_aa: CSASHPGGQGVGYTF
v_call: TRBV20-1
d_call: TRBD1
j_call: TRBJ1-2
clone_size: few

cdr3_nt: TGTGCCAGCAGCCAAGAATGGAGGGGCCAAGAGACCCAGTACTTC
cdr3_aa: CASSQEWRGQETQYF
v_call: TRBV3-1/TRBV3-2
d_call: .
j_call: TRBJ2-5
clone_size: .

cdr3_nt: TGTGCCAGCAGCCACTGGGGGGGAAAAGGGGATACGCAGTATTTT
cdr3_aa: CASSHWGGKGDTQYF
v_call: TRBV14
d_call: TRBD2
j_call: TRBJ2-3
clone_size: .